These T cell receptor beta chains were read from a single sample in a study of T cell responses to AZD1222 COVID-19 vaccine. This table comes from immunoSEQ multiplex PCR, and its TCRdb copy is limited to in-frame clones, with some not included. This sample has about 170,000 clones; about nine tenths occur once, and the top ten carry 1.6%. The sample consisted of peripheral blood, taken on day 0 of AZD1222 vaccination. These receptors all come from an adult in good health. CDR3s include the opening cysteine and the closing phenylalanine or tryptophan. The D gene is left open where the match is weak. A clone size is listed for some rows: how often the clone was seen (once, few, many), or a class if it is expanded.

DNA: TGTGCCAGCAGCTCCTACCTAGGGGTAGCTGGAAACACCATATATTTT
CDR3: CASSSYLGVAGNTIYF
D: NA
size: few
J: TRBJ1-3
V: TRBV7-9

DNA: TGTGCCAGCAGCTTAAACTCTGGGGTCTCCTACGAGCAGTACTTC
CDR3: CASSLNSGVSYEQYF
D: NA
size: NA
J: TRBJ2-7
V: TRBV11-2

DNA: TGTGCCAGCAGCTCGAGACTAGCGTCAGATACGCAGTATTTT
CDR3: CASSSRLASDTQYF
D: TRBD2
size: NA
J: TRBJ2-3
V: TRBV5-4

DNA: TGTGCCAGCTCACCACCGGGGGAGGATGGCTACACCTTC
CDR3: CASSPPGEDGYTF
D: NA
size: NA
J: TRBJ1-2
V: TRBV18

DNA: TGCAGCGTTAGGTCAGGGGGCCAGGGCTATGGCTACACCTTC
CDR3: CSVRSGGQGYGYTF
D: TRBD1
size: NA
J: TRBJ1-2
V: TRBV29-1

DNA: TGTGCCAGCAGCTCGGGGAGGTTGGGTGAAAAACTGTTTTTT
CDR3: CASSSGRLGEKLFF
D: NA
size: NA
J: TRBJ1-4
V: TRBV5-5

DNA: TGTGCCAGCAGCGTAGGGGAGATTACCTACGAGCAGTACTTC
CDR3: CASSVGEITYEQYF
D: NA
size: NA
J: TRBJ2-7
V: TRBV9

DNA: TGCAGCGCCATGGACGGCCAGAACACTGAAGCTTTCTTT
CDR3: CSAMDGQNTEAFF
D: NA
size: NA
J: TRBJ1-1
V: TRBV29-1

DNA: TGTGCTAGTGGTTTGGGCAAAAGCTACGAGCAGTACTTC
CDR3: CASGLGKSYEQYF
D: NA
size: NA
J: TRBJ2-7
V: TRBV12-5

DNA: TGCGCCAGCAGCACTAGGCAGCGGAGATCCCAAGAGACCCAGTACTTC
CDR3: CASSTRQRRSQETQYF
D: NA
size: NA
J: TRBJ2-5
V: TRBV4-1

DNA: TGCGCCAGCAGCCTTCAGGACAGGGAATTCAATTCACCCCTCCACTTT
CDR3: CASSLQDREFNSPLHF
D: TRBD1
size: NA
J: TRBJ1-6
V: TRBV5-1

DNA: TGTGCCAGCAGCCGACCCTCGACTAGCGGGGTACAAGAGACCCAGTACTTC
CDR3: CASSRPSTSGVQETQYF
D: TRBD2
size: few
J: TRBJ2-5
V: TRBV7-9

DNA: TGCGCCAGCAGCCGAGACAGGGGGCTGGACACTGAAGCTTTCTTT
CDR3: CASSRDRGLDTEAFF
D: TRBD1
size: NA
J: TRBJ1-1
V: TRBV4-1

DNA: TGTGCCAGCAGCCAAGCGGCTGGGGCCAACGTCCTGACTTTC
CDR3: CASSQAAGANVLTF
D: NA
size: NA
J: TRBJ2-6
V: TRBV3-1/TRBV3-2

DNA: TGTGCCAGCAGCCTGTGGACTAGCGGGGGGCCAGATACGCAGTATTTT
CDR3: CASSLWTSGGPDTQYF
D: TRBD2
size: once
J: TRBJ2-3
V: TRBV7-9

DNA: TGTGCCTGGAGTGTAGTCGGGTTGCGCACCGGGGAGCTGTTTTTT
CDR3: CAWSVVGLRTGELFF
D: NA
size: NA
J: TRBJ2-2
V: TRBV30

DNA: TGTGCCAGCAGTTACACATGGACAGAGGATTCACCCCTCCACTTT
CDR3: CASSYTWTEDSPLHF
D: NA
size: NA
J: TRBJ1-6
V: TRBV6-5

DNA: TGTGCCAGCAGTGAGTTCCCTAGCGGGGGCAAAAACATTCAGTACTTC
CDR3: CASSEFPSGGKNIQYF
D: TRBD2
size: NA
J: TRBJ2-4
V: TRBV6-1

DNA: TGTGCCAGCAGCTTAGTCGAGAGCTCGGTAGAGCAGTACTTC
CDR3: CASSLVESSVEQYF
D: NA
size: NA
J: TRBJ2-7
V: TRBV11-2

DNA: TGTGCCAGCAGCCCCCGGGCGGGATCGCGGGCTTTCTTT
CDR3: CASSPRAGSRAFF
D: NA
size: once
J: TRBJ1-1
V: TRBV3-1/TRBV3-2

DNA: TGTGCCAGCAGTTTAAGGGGGGACTACGAGCAGTACTTC
CDR3: CASSLRGDYEQYF
D: NA
size: NA
J: TRBJ2-7
V: TRBV12-3/TRBV12-4

DNA: TGTGCCAGCTCACCCAGACAGGCGGGGAATTCACCCCTCCACTTT
CDR3: CASSPRQAGNSPLHF
D: NA
size: NA
J: TRBJ1-6
V: TRBV18

DNA: TGTGCCGGGAAAACAGGGGGGCACACTGAAGCTTTCTTT
CDR3: CAGKTGGHTEAFF
D: TRBD1
size: NA
J: TRBJ1-1
V: TRBV6-5

DNA: TGCGCCAGCAGCTACGACAGTGGCGAGCAGTACTTC
CDR3: CASSYDSGEQYF
D: NA
size: few
J: TRBJ2-7
V: TRBV4-3

DNA: TGTGCCAGCAGTGATCGTTGGGCAGGGAAGGACGAGCAGTACTTC
CDR3: CASSDRWAGKDEQYF
D: NA
size: NA
J: TRBJ2-7
V: TRBV6-1

DNA: TGTGCCAGCACGGGCACCAGGACAACTAATGAAAAACTGTTTTTT
CDR3: CASTGTRTTNEKLFF
D: NA
size: NA
J: TRBJ1-4
V: TRBV6-5

DNA: TGTGCCAGCAGCCATACACGGAACTATGGCTACACCTTC
CDR3: CASSHTRNYGYTF
D: NA
size: NA
J: TRBJ1-2
V: TRBV14

DNA: TGTGCCAGCAGCCACGATAGCGGGAGATACAATGAGCAGTTCTTC
CDR3: CASSHDSGRYNEQFF
D: TRBD2
size: NA
J: TRBJ2-1
V: TRBV14

DNA: TGTGCCAGCAGCCTGCTCGAAGGAGCCGGAAACACCATATATTTT
CDR3: CASSLLEGAGNTIYF
D: NA
size: NA
J: TRBJ1-3
V: TRBV7-9

DNA: TGTGCCAGCAGTTTAAATAGCGGGAGGGCCAGAATCACCGGGGAGCTGTTTTTT
CDR3: CASSLNSGRARITGELFF
D: TRBD2
size: NA
J: TRBJ2-2
V: TRBV27